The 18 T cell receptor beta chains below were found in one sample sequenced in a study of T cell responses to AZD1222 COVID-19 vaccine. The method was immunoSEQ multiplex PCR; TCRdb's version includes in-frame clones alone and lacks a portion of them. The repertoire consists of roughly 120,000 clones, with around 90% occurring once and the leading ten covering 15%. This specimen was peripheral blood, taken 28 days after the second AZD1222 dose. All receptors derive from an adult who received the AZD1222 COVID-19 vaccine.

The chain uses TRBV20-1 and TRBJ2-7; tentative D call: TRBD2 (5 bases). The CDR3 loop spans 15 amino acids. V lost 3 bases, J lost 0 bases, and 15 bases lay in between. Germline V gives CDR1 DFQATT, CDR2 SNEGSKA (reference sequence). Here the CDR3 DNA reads TGCAGTGCTAGTTTACTGCGGAGGAGCTCCTACGAGCAGTACTTC. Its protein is CSASLLRRSSYEQYF.

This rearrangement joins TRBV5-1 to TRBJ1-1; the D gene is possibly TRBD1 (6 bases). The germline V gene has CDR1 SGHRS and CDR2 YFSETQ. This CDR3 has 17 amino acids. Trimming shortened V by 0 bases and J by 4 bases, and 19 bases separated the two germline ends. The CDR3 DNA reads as TGCGCCAGCAGCTTGGCACCCGGGGACAATAGGCGCACTGAAGCTTTCTTT. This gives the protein CASSLAPGDNRRTEAFF.

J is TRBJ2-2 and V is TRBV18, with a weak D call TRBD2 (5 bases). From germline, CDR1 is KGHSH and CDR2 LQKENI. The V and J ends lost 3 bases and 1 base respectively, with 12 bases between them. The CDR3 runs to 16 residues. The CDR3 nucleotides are TGTGCCAGCTCACCTCAGTCCGGGAAGAACACCGGGGAGCTGTTTTTT. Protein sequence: CASSPQSGKNTGELFF.

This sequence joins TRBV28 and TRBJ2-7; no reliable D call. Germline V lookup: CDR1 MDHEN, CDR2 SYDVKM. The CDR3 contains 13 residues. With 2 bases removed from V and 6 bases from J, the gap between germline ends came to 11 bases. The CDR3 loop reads CASSLQHRGEQYF. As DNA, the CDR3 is TGTGCCAGCAGTTTACAGCATCGTGGCGAGCAGTACTTC. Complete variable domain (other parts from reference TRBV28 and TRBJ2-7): DVKVTQSSRYLVKRTGEKVFLECVQDMDHENMFWYRQDPGLGLRLIYFSYDVKMKEKGDIPEGYSVSREKKERFSLILESASTNQTSMYLCASSLQHRGEQYFGPGTRLTVT.

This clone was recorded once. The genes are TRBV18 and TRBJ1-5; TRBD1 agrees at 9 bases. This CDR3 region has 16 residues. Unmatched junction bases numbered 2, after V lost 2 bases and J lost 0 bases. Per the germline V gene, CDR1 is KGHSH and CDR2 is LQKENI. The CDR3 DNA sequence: TGTGCCAGCTCACCAACAGGGGGCTATAGCAATCAGCCCCAGCATTTT. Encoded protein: CASSPTGGYSNQPQHF.

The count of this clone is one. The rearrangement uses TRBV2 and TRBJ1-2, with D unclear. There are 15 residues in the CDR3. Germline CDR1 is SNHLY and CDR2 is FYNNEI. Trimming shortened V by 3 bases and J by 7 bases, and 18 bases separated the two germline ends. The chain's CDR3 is CASSDSRETSSGYTF. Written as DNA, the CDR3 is TGTGCCAGCAGTGATTCAAGAGAGACATCCTCTGGCTACACCTTC.

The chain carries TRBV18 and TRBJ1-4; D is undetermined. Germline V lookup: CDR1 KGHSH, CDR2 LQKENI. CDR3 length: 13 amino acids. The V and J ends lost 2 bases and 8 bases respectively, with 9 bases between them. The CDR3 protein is CASSPGNLEKLFF. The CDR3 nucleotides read TGTGCCAGCTCACCAGGGAACTTGGAAAAACTGTTTTTT.

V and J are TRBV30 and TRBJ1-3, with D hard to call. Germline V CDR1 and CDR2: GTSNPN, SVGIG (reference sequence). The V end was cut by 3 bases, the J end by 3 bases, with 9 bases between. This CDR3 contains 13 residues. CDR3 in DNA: TGTGCCTGGAGCGACCGGGTTGGAAACACCATATATTTT. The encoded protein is CAWSDRVGNTIYF. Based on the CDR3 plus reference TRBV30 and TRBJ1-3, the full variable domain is SQTIHQWPATLVQPVGSPLSLECTVEGTSNPNLYWYRQAAGRGLQLLFYSVGIGQISSEVPQNLSASRPQDRQFILSSKKLLLSDSGFYLCAWSDRVGNTIYFGEGSWLTVV.

The CDR3 DNA reads as TGTGCCAGTAGTATAGATCTACGGGGGGCTTACAATGAGCAGTTCTTC. Its protein is CASSIDLRGAYNEQFF. The chain uses TRBV19 and TRBJ2-1; a possible D gene is TRBD2 (7 bases). Germline values: CDR1 LNHDA, CDR2 SQIVND (reference sequence). The CDR3 contains 16 residues. With 0 bases removed from V and 4 bases from J, the gap between germline ends came to 13 bases.

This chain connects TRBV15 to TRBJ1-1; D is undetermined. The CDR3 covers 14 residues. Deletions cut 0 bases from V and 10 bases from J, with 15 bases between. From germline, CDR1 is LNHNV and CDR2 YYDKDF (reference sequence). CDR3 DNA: TGTGCCACCAGCAGAGAAGGATTCGGGCCCACAGCTTTCTTT. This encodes CATSREGFGPTAFF. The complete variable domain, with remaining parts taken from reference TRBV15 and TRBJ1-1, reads DAMVIQNPRYQVTQFGKPVTLSCSQTLNHNVMYWYQQKSSQAPKLLFHYYDKDFNNEADTPDNFQSRRPNTSFCFLDIRSPGLGDTAMYLCATSREGFGPTAFFGQGTRLTVV.

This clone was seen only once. The CDR3 sequence is CASSKGQSNSPLHF. CDR3 coding DNA: TGTGCCAGCAGCAAGGGACAGTCTAATTCACCCCTCCACTTT. V and J are TRBV11-3 and TRBJ1-6; the match to TRBD1 covers 7 bases. The germline gives CDR1 SGHNT, CDR2 YENEEA. Trimming cost V 5 bases and J 6 bases; bases outside gene matches: 4. This CDR3 comprises 14 residues.

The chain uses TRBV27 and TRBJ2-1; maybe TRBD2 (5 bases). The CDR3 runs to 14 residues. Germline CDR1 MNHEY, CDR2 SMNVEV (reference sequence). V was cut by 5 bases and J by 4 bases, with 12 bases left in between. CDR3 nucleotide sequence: TGTGCCAGCAGTCTGCTGGGAGAATACAATGAGCAGTTCTTC. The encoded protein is CASSLLGEYNEQFF.

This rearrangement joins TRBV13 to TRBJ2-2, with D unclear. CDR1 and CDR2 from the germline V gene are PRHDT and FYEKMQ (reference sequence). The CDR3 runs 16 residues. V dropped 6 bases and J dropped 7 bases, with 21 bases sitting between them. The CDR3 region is CASSPASGPPGGELFF. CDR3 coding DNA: TGTGCCAGCAGTCCCGCCTCGGGTCCGCCGGGCGGGGAGCTGTTTTTT.

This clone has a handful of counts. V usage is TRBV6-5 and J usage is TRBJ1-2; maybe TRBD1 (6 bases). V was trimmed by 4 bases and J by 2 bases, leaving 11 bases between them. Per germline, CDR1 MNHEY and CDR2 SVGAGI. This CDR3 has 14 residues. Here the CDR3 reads CASSLDRQNYGYTF. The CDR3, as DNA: TGTGCCAGCAGTTTGGACAGACAGAACTATGGCTACACCTTC.

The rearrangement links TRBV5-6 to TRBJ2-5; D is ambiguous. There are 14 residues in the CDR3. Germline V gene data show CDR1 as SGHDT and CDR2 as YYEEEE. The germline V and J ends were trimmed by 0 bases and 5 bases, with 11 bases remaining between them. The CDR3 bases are TGTGCCAGCAGCTTGGCCGGTCTAGGGGAGACCCAGTACTTC. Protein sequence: CASSLAGLGETQYF.

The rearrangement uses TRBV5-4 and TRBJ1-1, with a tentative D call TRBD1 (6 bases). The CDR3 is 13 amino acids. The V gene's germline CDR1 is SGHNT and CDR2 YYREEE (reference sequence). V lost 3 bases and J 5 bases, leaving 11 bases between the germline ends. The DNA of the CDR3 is TGTGCCAGCAGCTGGGGACAAAGTACTGAAGCTTTCTTT. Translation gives CASSWGQSTEAFF.

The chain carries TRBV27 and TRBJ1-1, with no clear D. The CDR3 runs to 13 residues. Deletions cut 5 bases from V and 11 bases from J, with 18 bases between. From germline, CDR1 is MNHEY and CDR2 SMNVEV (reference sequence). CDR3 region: CASSPIGSRGAFF. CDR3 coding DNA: TGTGCCAGCAGTCCCATTGGGTCCCGCGGGGCTTTCTTT.

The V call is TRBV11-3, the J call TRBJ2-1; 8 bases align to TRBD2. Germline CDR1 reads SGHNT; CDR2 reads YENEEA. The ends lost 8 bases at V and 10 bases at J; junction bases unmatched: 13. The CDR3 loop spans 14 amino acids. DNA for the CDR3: TGTGCCAGCGCCCCCGGACTAGCCTCGGTGGAGCAGTTCTTC. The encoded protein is CASAPGLASVEQFF.